A single sample is the source of the 21 T cell receptor beta chains below, sequenced in a study of OX40 agonist ivuxolimab in advanced cancers. Profiling relied on immunoSEQ multiplex PCR, and the TCRdb table lists in-frame clones only, not all of them. Among around 78,000 clones, over 75% were seen once, and the ten largest hold 3.5% to 6%. This sample comprised CD4+ or CD8+ T cells sorted from blood, obtained in a trial of the OX40 agonist ivuxolimab. The receptors derive from an adult with an advanced solid tumor such as melanoma, head and neck, liver or kidney cancer.

In its sample, this clone was seen a few times. The chain links TRBV18 to TRBJ2-5; 7 bases match TRBD2. The ends lost 2 bases at V and 3 bases at J; junction bases unmatched: 6. Germline V CDR1 and CDR2: KGHSH, LQKENI. The CDR3 is made up of 15 amino acids. In DNA form, the CDR3 reads TGTGCCAGCTCACCAGGAGAACGGGGGGAAGAGACCCAGTACTTC. Translation gives CASSPGERGEETQYF.

This chain joins TRBV7-2 and TRBJ2-3; D may be TRBD2 (6 bases). CDR1 is SGHTA and CDR2 is FQGNSA in the germline V gene. This CDR3 is built from 15 residues. The V end was cut by 1 base, the J end by 3 bases, with 11 bases between. CDR3 in amino acids: CASSLVLGGTDTQYF. The CDR3 DNA reads TGTGCCAGCAGCTTAGTTCTGGGAGGAACAGATACGCAGTATTTT.

The V call is TRBV14, the J call TRBJ1-5, with D maybe TRBD1 (5 bases). The CDR3 loop spans 13 amino acids. Germline V gene data show CDR1 as SGHDN and CDR2 as FVKESK. Trimming pared 4 bases from V and 7 bases from J, leaving 11 bases between. In DNA form, the CDR3 reads TGTGCCAGCAGCCTTCAGGGAGGCCAGCCCCAGCATTTT. It specifies CASSLQGGQPQHF.

The table lists this clone with a count of one. The rearrangement links TRBV7-2 to TRBJ2-7, with 8 bases matching TRBD2. The CDR3 is 16 residues long. Trimming took 3 bases from V and 2 from J; bases not matched to a gene: 9. Germline V gene sequence: CDR1 SGHTA, CDR2 FQGNSA. The CDR3 loop is CASSLGSGKGAYEQYF. The CDR3 coding sequence is TGTGCCAGCAGCTTGGGTAGCGGGAAAGGTGCCTACGAGCAGTACTTC.

This clone was recorded a few times. The rearrangement joins TRBV18 to TRBJ2-5, with 9 nucleotides matching TRBD1. The germline CDR1 and CDR2 sequences are KGHSH and LQKENI. This CDR3 spans 15 amino acids. The J segment lost 5 bases and the V segment lost 4 bases, leaving 8 bases of the junction unmatched. The CDR3: CASSLRTGVGETQYF. In nucleotides, the CDR3 is TGTGCCAGCTCACTCCGGACAGGGGTGGGGGAGACCCAGTACTTC.

The chain is built from TRBV7-9 and TRBJ2-3; TRBD1 might be the D (6 bases). CDR3 size: 16 residues. Germline-derived CDR1 and CDR2 are SEHNR and FQNEAQ (reference sequence). V gave up 3 bases and J gave up 2 bases, with 15 bases separating them. Here the CDR3 reads CASSLFGDIPTDTQYF. The DNA for the CDR3 is TGTGCCAGCAGCTTGTTTGGGGACATACCCACAGATACGCAGTATTTT.

This clone has at least ten counts. The chain has TRBV18 and TRBJ2-7, with a possible D match to TRBD2 (5 bases). This CDR3 region has 13 residues. Trimming stripped 0 bases from V and 3 bases from J, with 6 bases between. Germline V lookup: CDR1 KGHSH, CDR2 LQKENI. The CDR3 is CASSPPGVYEQYF. Written as DNA, the CDR3 is TGTGCCAGCTCACCACCGGGAGTCTACGAGCAGTACTTC.

The J gene is TRBJ2-7, the V gene TRBV5-4; 8 bases fit TRBD2. The V gene end was trimmed by 2 bases and the J gene end by 6 bases; junction bases not matched to a gene: 10. The CDR3 consists of 15 residues. Germline values: CDR1 SGHNT, CDR2 YYREEE (reference sequence). The CDR3 loop reads CASSFLSGSDGEQYF. CDR3 in DNA: TGTGCCAGCAGCTTTCTGAGCGGGAGTGACGGCGAGCAGTACTTC.

This clone showed up just once. V gene TRBV7-6 combines with J gene TRBJ1-5, with D unresolved. Germline V gene sequence: CDR1 SGHVS, CDR2 FNYEAQ. Between the trimmed V and J ends, which lost 5 bases and 0 bases, there was a span of 11 bases. This CDR3 region has 15 residues. The CDR3 protein is CASSPLWGSNQPQHF. The CDR3 bases are TGTGCCAGCAGCCCCCTCTGGGGTAGCAATCAGCCCCAGCATTTT.

This chain uses TRBV2 with TRBJ1-5; the D is unclear. Trimming took off 1 base at V and 0 bases at J, with 7 bases between the two ends. CDR1 and CDR2 (germline): SNHLY, FYNNEI. The CDR3 spans 15 residues. The CDR3 sequence: CASSEVGYSNQPQHF. The CDR3 nucleotides are TGTGCCAGCAGTGAAGTTGGCTATAGCAATCAGCCCCAGCATTTT.

This chain links TRBV29-1 with TRBJ2-1, with D unresolved. CDR1 and CDR2 (germline): SQVTM, ANQGSEA. The V gene lost 8 bases and the J gene lost 5 bases, with 16 bases spanning the gap. This CDR3 contains 13 residues. CDR3 sequence: CSHPGVENNEQFF. Written as DNA, the CDR3 is TGCAGCCATCCGGGTGTAGAGAACAATGAGCAGTTCTTC.

This chain uses TRBV6-1 with TRBJ2-5; D is uncertain. The V and J ends lost 4 bases and 1 base respectively, with 13 bases between them. The CDR3 length is 15 residues. CDR1 is MNHNS, CDR2 SASEGT, per germline. DNA of the CDR3: TGTGCCAGCAGTGTTCACAGCCCTGCCCAAGAGACCCAGTACTTC. Translated: CASSVHSPAQETQYF.

Comment on this clone: The same CDR3 arises from other DNA sequences in this sample as well. CDR3 loop: CASSLRGDYGYTF. The CDR3 nucleotides read TGCGCCAGCAGCCTCCGGGGGGACTATGGCTACACCTTC. The rearrangement links TRBV5-1 to TRBJ1-2, with D tentatively TRBD1 (5 bases). CDR1 and CDR2 from the germline V gene are SGHRS and YFSETQ. V lost 4 bases and J 3 bases, leaving 10 bases between the germline ends. CDR3 length equals 13 residues. The full variable domain, in which reference TRBV5-1 and TRBJ1-2 provide the parts outside the CDR3, is KAGVTQTPRYLIKTRGQQVTLSCSPISGHRSVSWYQQTPGQGLQFLFEYFSETQRNKGNFPGRFSGRQFSNSRSEMNVSTLELGDSALYLCASSLRGDYGYTFGSGTRLTVV.

The chain carries TRBV27 and TRBJ2-5; a possible D gene is TRBD1 (6 bases). V dropped 3 bases and J dropped 3 bases, with 11 bases sitting between them. This CDR3 has 14 amino acids. CDR1 and CDR2 from the germline V gene are MNHEY and SMNVEV (reference sequence). The CDR3 loop is CASSLSRDKETQYF. In DNA form, the CDR3 reads TGTGCCAGCAGTTTGTCCCGGGACAAAGAGACCCAGTACTTC.

This clone was counted a single time. The rearrangement joins TRBV6-5 to TRBJ2-7; no clear D. CDR1 is MNHEY, CDR2 SVGAGI, per germline. CDR3 length: 14 amino acids. Trimming left V 3 bases short and J 7 bases short, with 16 bases between. Here the CDR3 DNA reads TGTGCCAGCAGTTATCAGGCACCCCTTCGGGAGCAGTACTTC. Its protein product is CASSYQAPLREQYF.

This chain joins TRBV5-1 and TRBJ2-2, with D perhaps matching TRBD1 (6 bases). Germline-derived CDR1 and CDR2 are SGHRS and YFSETQ. Trimming took 2 bases from V and 2 from J, leaving 13 bases between them. The CDR3 loop spans 16 amino acids. CDR3 protein: CASSFVTGHNTGELFF. CDR3 DNA sequence: TGCGCCAGCAGCTTCGTTACGGGACACAACACCGGGGAGCTGTTTTTT.

The chain carries TRBV11-1 and TRBJ1-1; TRBD1 might be the D (5 bases). The V gene's germline CDR1 is SGHAT and CDR2 FQDESV (reference sequence). This CDR3 contains 15 residues. The V gene lost 5 bases and the J gene lost 4 bases, with 17 bases spanning the gap. In DNA form, the CDR3 reads TGTGCCAGCAGCGCGACGTCGTGGGGGGGCACTGAAGCTTTCTTT. This codes for CASSATSWGGTEAFF.

About this clone itself: In the same sample, other DNA sequences code for this CDR3. The chain links TRBV7-2 to TRBJ2-7; D is ambiguous. CDR3 length equals 11 residues. The V gene lost 3 bases and the J gene lost 0 bases, with 0 bases spanning the gap. CDR1 is SGHTA, CDR2 FQGNSA, per germline. The DNA for the CDR3 is TGTGCCAGCAGCTTCTCCTACGAGCAGTACTTC. Translation: CASSFSYEQYF.

This chain connects TRBV6-1 to TRBJ2-7; unclear D gene. The V and J ends lost 6 bases and 4 bases respectively, with 7 bases between them. The germline CDR1 and CDR2 sequences are MNHNS and SASEGT. The CDR3 extends over 11 amino acids. CDR3 in amino acids: CASRVRYEQYF. Here the CDR3 DNA reads TGTGCCAGCAGGGTCAGGTACGAGCAGTACTTC.

This rearrangement joins TRBV9 to TRBJ1-1; no definite D call. There are 13 residues in the CDR3. From germline, CDR1 is SGDLS and CDR2 YYNGEE. V lost 4 bases, J lost 0 bases, and 7 bases lay in between. The CDR3 DNA reads as TGTGCCAGCAGCCTCACATTGAACACTGAAGCTTTCTTT. It is translated as CASSLTLNTEAFF.

The chain links TRBV2 to TRBJ1-2; D remains ambiguous. With 4 bases removed from V and 5 bases from J, the gap between germline ends came to 14 bases. CDR1 is SNHLY and CDR2 is FYNNEI in the germline V gene. This CDR3 region has 14 residues. The DNA of the CDR3 is TGTGCCAGCAGTGGGACCGACATCGGATATGGCTACACCTTC. This gives the protein CASSGTDIGYGYTF. The full variable domain, completed using reference TRBV2 and TRBJ1-2, is EPEVTQTPSHQVTQMGQEVILRCVPISNHLYFYWYRQILGQKVEFLVSFYNNEISEKSEIFDDQFSVERPDGSNFTLKIRSTKLEDSAMYFCASSGTDIGYGYTFGSGTRLTVV.